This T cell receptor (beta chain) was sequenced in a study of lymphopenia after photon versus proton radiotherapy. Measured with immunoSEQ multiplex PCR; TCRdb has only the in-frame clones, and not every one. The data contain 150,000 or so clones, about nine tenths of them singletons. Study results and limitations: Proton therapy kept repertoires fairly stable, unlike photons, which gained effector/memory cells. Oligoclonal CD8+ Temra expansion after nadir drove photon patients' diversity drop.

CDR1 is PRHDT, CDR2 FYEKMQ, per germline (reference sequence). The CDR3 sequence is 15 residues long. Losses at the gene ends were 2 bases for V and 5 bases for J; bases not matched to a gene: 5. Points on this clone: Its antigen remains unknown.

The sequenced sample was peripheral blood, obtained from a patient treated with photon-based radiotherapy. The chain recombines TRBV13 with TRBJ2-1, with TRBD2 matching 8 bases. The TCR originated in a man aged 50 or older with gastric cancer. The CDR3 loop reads CASSLRGGGNNEQFF. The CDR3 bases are TGTGCCAGCAGCTTACGGGGGGGCGGAAACAATGAGCAGTTCTTC.